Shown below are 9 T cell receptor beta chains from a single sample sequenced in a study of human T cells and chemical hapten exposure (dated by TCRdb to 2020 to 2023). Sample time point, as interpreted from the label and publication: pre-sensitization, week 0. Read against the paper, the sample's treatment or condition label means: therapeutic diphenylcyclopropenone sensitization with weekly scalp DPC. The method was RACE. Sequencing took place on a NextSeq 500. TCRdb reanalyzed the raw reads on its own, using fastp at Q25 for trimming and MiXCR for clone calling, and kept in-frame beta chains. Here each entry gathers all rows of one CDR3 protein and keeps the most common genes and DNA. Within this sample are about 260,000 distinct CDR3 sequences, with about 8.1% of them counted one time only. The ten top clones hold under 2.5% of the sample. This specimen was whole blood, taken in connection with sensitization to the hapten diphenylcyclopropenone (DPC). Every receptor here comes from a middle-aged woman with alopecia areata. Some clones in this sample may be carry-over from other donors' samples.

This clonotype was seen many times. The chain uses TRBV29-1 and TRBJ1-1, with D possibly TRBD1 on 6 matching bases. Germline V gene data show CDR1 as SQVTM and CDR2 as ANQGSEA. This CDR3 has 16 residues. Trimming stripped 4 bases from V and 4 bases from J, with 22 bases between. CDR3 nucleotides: TGCAGCGTTGTACGGGGGGCCGGTTGGGTGAGCACTGAAGCTTTCTTT. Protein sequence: CSVVRGAGWVSTEAFF.

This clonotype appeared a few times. Here the CDR3 DNA reads TGTGCCATCAGTCCCTCGGGAGATGTCCGCGAGCAGTACTTC. It is translated as CAISPSGDVREQYF. The chain links TRBV10-3 to TRBJ2-7, with D perhaps TRBD2 (6 bases). CDR1 is ENHRY and CDR2 is SYGVKD in the germline V gene. The CDR3 is made up of 14 amino acids. The ends were cut back, 5 bases at V and 6 bases at J, with 17 bases in the middle.

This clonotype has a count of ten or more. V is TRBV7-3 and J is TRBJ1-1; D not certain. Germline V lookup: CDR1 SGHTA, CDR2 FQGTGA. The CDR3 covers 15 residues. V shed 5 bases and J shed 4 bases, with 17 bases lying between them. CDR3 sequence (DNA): TGTGCCAGCAGCCCGGCGGCGGGGTTGAGCACTGAAGCTTTCTTT. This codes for CASSPAAGLSTEAFF.

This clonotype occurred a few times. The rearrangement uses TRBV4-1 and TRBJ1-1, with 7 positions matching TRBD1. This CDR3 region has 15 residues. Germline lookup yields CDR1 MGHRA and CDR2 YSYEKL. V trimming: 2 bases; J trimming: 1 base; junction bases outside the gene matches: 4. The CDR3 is CASSQHTGENTEAFF. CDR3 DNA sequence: TGCGCCAGCAGCCAACACACAGGGGAGAACACTGAAGCTTTCTTT.

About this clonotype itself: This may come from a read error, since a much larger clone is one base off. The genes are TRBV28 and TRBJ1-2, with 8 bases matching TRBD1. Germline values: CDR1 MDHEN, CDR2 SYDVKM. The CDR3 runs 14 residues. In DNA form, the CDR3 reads TGTGCCTGCAGTCTCGGACAGGGAAGAAGAGGCTACACCTTC. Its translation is CACSLGQGRRGYTF.

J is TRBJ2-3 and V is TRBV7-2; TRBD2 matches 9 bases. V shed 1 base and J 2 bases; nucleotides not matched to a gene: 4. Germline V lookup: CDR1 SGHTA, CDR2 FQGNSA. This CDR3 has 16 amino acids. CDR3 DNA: TGTGCCAGCAGCTTAGGGACTAGCGTAGACACAGATACGCAGTATTTT. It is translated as CASSLGTSVDTDTQYF.

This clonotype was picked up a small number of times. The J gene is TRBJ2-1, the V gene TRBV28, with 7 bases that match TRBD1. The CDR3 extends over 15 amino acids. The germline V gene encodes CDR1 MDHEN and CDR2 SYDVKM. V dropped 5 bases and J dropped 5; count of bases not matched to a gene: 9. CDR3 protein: CASSGPVTGHNEQFF. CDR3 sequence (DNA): TGTGCCAGCAGTGGGCCGGTGACAGGGCACAATGAGCAGTTCTTC.

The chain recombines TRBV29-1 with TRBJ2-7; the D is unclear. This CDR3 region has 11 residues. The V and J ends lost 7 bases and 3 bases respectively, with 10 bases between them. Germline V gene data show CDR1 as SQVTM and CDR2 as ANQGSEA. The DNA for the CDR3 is TGCAGCGCTGAGAACGTCTACGAGCAGTACTTC. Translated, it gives CSAENVYEQYF.

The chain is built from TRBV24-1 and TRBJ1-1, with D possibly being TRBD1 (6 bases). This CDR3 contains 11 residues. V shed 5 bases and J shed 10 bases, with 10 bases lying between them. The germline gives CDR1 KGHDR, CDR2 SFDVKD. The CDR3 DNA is TGTGCCACCAGTGTTGGGGGCTCAGCTTTCTTT. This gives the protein CATSVGGSAFF.